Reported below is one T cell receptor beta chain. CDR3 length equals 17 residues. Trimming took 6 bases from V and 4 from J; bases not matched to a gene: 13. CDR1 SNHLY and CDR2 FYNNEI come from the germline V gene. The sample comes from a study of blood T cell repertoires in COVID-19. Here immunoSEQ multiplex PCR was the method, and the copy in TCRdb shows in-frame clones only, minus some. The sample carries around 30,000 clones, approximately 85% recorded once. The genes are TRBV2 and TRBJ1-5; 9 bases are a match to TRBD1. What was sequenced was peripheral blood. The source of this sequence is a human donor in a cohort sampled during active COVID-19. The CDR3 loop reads CASRGTGWDSTNQPQHF. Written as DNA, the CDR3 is TGTGCCAGCAGGGGGACAGGGTGGGATTCCACGAATCAGCCCCAGCATTTT.